The rows below give T cell receptor beta chains drawn from one sample of a study of T cells in Graves' hyperthyroidism and ophthalmopathy. TCRdb reanalysed the multiplex PCR reads using MiXCR and keeps one entry per CDR3 protein. The data contain about 340,000 distinct CDR3 sequences, roughly 21% of them singletons. Sequencing was done on a sample of blood. These receptor sequences come from a woman aged 45-60 years with Graves' hyperthyroidism. Both conserved end residues are part of each CDR3. The D gene is left open where the match is weak. A row's size may be missing; if present it is once, few, many or a size class.

V gene	D gene	clone size	J gene	CDR3 protein	CDR3 DNA
TRBV6-1	-	many	TRBJ2-5	CASSVGGVGETQYF	TGTGCCAGCAGTGTGGGTGGGGTCGGGGAGACCCAGTACTTC
TRBV2	-	-	TRBJ1-2	CASSENRHYGYTF	TGTGCCAGCAGTGAAAACAGACATTATGGCTACACCTTC
TRBV30	-	-	TRBJ2-6	CAWSSGSSGANVLTF	TGTGCCTGGAGTTCCGGGAGTTCTGGGGCCAACGTCCTGACTTTC
TRBV3-1	TRBD1	many	TRBJ2-7	CASSQGTGATYEQYF	TGTGCCAGCAGCCAAGGGACAGGGGCTACCTACGAGCAGTACTTC
TRBV4-1	-	-	TRBJ1-5	CASSDFEVGNQPQHF	TGCGCCAGCAGCGACTTCGAGGTGGGCAATCAGCCCCAGCATTTT
TRBV11-3	TRBD1	-	TRBJ2-7	CASTHGRDRGQKQYF	TGTGCCAGCACCCACGGCCGGGACAGGGGGCAAAAGCAGTACTTC
TRBV6-5	TRBD1	many	TRBJ2-7	CASSYMGDRGYEQYF	TGTGCCAGCAGTTACATGGGGGACAGGGGGTACGAGCAGTACTTC
TRBV6-1	-	-	TRBJ2-3	CASSLSGYTDTQYF	TGTGCCAGCAGTCTTTCAGGGTACACAGATACGCAGTATTTT
TRBV10-3	-	many	TRBJ1-1	CAISEFPTEAFF	TGTGCCATCAGTGAGTTCCCAACTGAAGCTTTCTTT
TRBV12-3/TRBV12-4	TRBD2	many	TRBJ2-2	CASSLPSGGTGELFF	TGTGCCAGCAGTCTCCCTAGCGGGGGTACCGGGGAGCTGTTTTTT
TRBV5-6	TRBD1	-	TRBJ2-7	CASSFLGTGNYEQYF	TGTGCCAGCAGCTTCCTCGGGACAGGGAATTACGAGCAGTACTTC
TRBV19	-	many	TRBJ1-1	CASSIDRAGQAFF	TGTGCCAGTAGTATAGATCGGGCAGGGCAAGCTTTCTTT
TRBV3-1	-	-	TRBJ1-2	CASSQDGRGPRADLNYGYTF	TGTGCCAGCAGCCAAGACGGTAGGGGCCCTCGAGCGGATTTGAACTATGGCTACACCTTC
TRBV28	TRBD1	many	TRBJ2-1	CASSLPARGLDEQFF	TGTGCCAGCAGTCTCCCGGCCAGGGGGCTTGATGAGCAGTTCTTC
TRBV18	-	many	TRBJ2-3	CASSPRASTDTQYF	TGTGCCAGCTCACCCCGGGCTAGCACAGATACGCAGTATTTT
TRBV5-1	-	many	TRBJ1-2	CASSLNSGERGYTF	TGCGCCAGCAGCTTGAACTCGGGTGAACGGGGCTACACCTTC
TRBV28	-	many	TRBJ2-7	CASRLHGAYEQYF	TGTGCCAGCAGACTTCACGGGGCCTACGAGCAGTACTTC
TRBV7-9	-	many	TRBJ1-3	CASSPNIGRASGNTIYF	TGTGCCAGCAGCCCCAACATTGGCAGGGCCTCTGGAAACACCATATATTTT
TRBV5-1	-	-	TRBJ2-1	CASSLEQGGTEQFF	TGCGCCAGCAGCTTGGAGCAGGGGGGGACTGAGCAGTTCTTC
TRBV6-2/TRBV6-3	TRBD1	-	TRBJ1-5	CASRQGAGAVSSQPQHF	TGTGCCAGCAGGCAGGGGGCAGGGGCGGTTAGCAGTCAGCCCCAGCATTTT
TRBV12-3/TRBV12-4	TRBD1	-	TRBJ2-6	CASRGGQGLSGANVLTF	TGTGCCAGCAGGGGGGGACAGGGACTCTCTGGGGCCAACGTCCTGACTTTC
TRBV27	TRBD1	many	TRBJ1-1	CASSARQGLGMNTEAFF	TGTGCCAGCAGTGCCCGACAGGGATTGGGTATGAACACTGAAGCTTTCTTT
TRBV19	TRBD1	few	TRBJ2-4	CASIPTDRGRAKNIQYF	TGTGCCAGTATCCCGACCGACAGGGGAAGAGCCAAAAACATTCAGTACTTC
TRBV5-5	-	few	TRBJ2-7	CASSLVVRGKYEQYF	TGTGCCAGCAGCTTGGTCGTGCGGGGTAAATACGAGCAGTACTTC
TRBV7-9	-	-	TRBJ1-5	CASSPQGLDQPQHF	TGTGCCAGCAGCCCACAAGGGTTGGATCAGCCCCAGCATTTT
TRBV30	-	-	TRBJ2-5	CAWSVRDGTKTQYF	TGTGCCTGGAGTGTACGCGACGGGACGAAGACCCAGTACTTC
TRBV11-1	-	many	TRBJ2-3	CASSRGTTSTDTQYF	TGTGCCAGCAGCCGTGGGACAACTAGCACAGATACGCAGTATTTT
TRBV2	-	many	TRBJ1-5	CASSESGFSNQPQHF	TGTGCCAGCAGTGAGTCGGGATTTAGCAATCAGCCCCAGCATTTT
TRBV30	-	many	TRBJ1-1	CACRREVTEAFF	TGTGCCTGTCGCAGGGAGGTCACTGAAGCTTTCTTT
TRBV12-3/TRBV12-4	-	few	TRBJ1-1	CASGDSGASGGFF	TGTGCCAGCGGTGACTCAGGCGCCTCAGGAGGTTTCTTT
TRBV3-1	-	many	TRBJ1-5	CASSQDWGGQPQHF	TGTGCCAGCAGCCAAGACTGGGGGGGGCAGCCCCAGCATTTT
TRBV28	-	few	TRBJ2-5	CASSSPGATSRETQYF	TGTGCCAGCAGTTCCCCAGGGGCCACCTCGAGGGAGACCCAGTACTTC
TRBV4-1	-	few	TRBJ2-7	CASSQDGRPSYEQYF	TGCGCCAGCAGCCAAGACGGGCGGCCCTCCTACGAGCAGTACTTC
TRBV11-2	-	-	TRBJ2-2	CASRSDRELFF	TGTGCCAGCAGAAGCGACCGGGAGCTGTTTTTT
TRBV2	-	-	TRBJ2-5	CASSVQGKKETQYF	TGTGCCAGCAGTGTACAGGGTAAGAAGGAGACCCAGTACTTC
TRBV6-1	-	many	TRBJ1-1	CASSWDTGFLNTEAFF	TGTGCCAGCAGTTGGGATACAGGGTTCTTGAACACTGAAGCTTTCTTT
TRBV12-3/TRBV12-4	-	-	TRBJ1-2	CASSLRHDYGYTF	TGTGCCAGCAGTCTACGCCACGACTATGGCTACACCTTC
TRBV12-3/TRBV12-4	-	-	TRBJ2-7	CASSRGILFYEQYF	TGTGCCAGCAGCCGAGGGATCCTGTTCTACGAGCAGTACTTC
TRBV2	-	many	TRBJ1-4	CASSSQRGVGEKLFF	TGTGCCAGCAGTTCCCAACGGGGGGTCGGTGAAAAACTGTTTTTT
TRBV6-2/TRBV6-3	-	many	TRBJ2-5	CASSYGQGRGETQYF	TGTGCCAGCAGTTACGGCCAGGGGAGAGGAGAGACCCAGTACTTC
TRBV20-1	TRBD2	few	TRBJ2-1	CSAREGTSGTSSYNEQFF	TGCAGTGCTAGAGAGGGGACTAGCGGTACCAGCTCCTACAATGAGCAGTTCTTC
TRBV6-1	TRBD1	-	TRBJ1-2	CASIQTGVDYGYTF	TGTGCCAGCATCCAGACAGGGGTTGACTATGGCTACACCTTC
TRBV20-1	TRBD2	many	TRBJ2-1	CSASGRTYNEQFF	TGCAGTGCTAGCGGGAGGACGTACAATGAGCAGTTCTTC
TRBV10-2	-	many	TRBJ2-7	CASSESELHPTYEQYF	TGCGCCAGCAGTGAGTCGGAACTTCATCCTACCTACGAGCAGTACTTC
TRBV18	-	-	TRBJ1-3	CASSPQANSGNTIYF	TGTGCCAGCTCACCGCAGGCAAACTCTGGAAACACCATATATTTT
TRBV6-1	-	-	TRBJ1-6	CASRLEGFYSPLHF	TGTGCCAGCAGGTTGGAGGGATTTTATTCACCCCTCCACTTT
TRBV4-1	-	-	TRBJ1-1	CASRSLRDSFTEAFF	TGCGCCAGCCGTTCGCTCCGGGATAGTTTCACTGAAGCTTTCTTT
TRBV6-6	-	few	TRBJ1-6	CASSYSRRGLHNSPLHF	TGTGCCAGCAGTTACTCGAGGAGGGGTTTGCATAATTCACCCCTCCACTTT
TRBV20-1	TRBD1	-	TRBJ2-3	CSATGTGSTDTQYF	TGCAGTGCTACCGGGACAGGCAGCACAGATACGCAGTATTTT
TRBV6-2/TRBV6-3	TRBD1	-	TRBJ2-1	CASRRQGLRDEQFF	TGTGCCAGCAGACGACAGGGGCTAAGAGATGAGCAGTTCTTC
TRBV20-1	TRBD2	many	TRBJ2-5	CSAREERGYQETQYF	TGCAGTGCTAGAGAGGAGCGGGGGTATCAAGAGACCCAGTACTTC
TRBV30	TRBD1	many	TRBJ1-3	CAWSEGTGFGFTIYF	TGTGCCTGGAGTGAGGGGACAGGGTTCGGATTCACCATATATTTT
TRBV5-5	-	many	TRBJ2-7	CASSLPGYEQYF	TGTGCCAGCAGCTTGCCGGGTTACGAGCAGTACTTC
TRBV30	-	few	TRBJ2-7	CAWSVAGLSYEQYF	TGTGCCTGGAGTGTGGCAGGCCTTTCCTACGAGCAGTACTTC